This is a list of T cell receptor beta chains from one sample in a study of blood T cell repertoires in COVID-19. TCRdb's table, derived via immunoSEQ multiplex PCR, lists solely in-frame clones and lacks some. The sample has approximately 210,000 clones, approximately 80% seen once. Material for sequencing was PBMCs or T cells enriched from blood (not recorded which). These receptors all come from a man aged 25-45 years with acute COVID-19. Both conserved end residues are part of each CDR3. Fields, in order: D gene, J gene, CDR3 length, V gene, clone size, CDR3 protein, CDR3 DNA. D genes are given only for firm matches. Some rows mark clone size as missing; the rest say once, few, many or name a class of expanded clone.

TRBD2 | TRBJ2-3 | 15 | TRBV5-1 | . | CASSPEGLSTDTQYF | TGCGCCAGCAGCCCCGAGGGACTAAGCACAGATACGCAGTATTTT
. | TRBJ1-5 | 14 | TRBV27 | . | CASTPGGASQPQHF | TGTGCCAGCACCCCGGGAGGGGCCAGTCAGCCCCAGCATTTT
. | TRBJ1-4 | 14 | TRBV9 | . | CASSVAGMNEKLFF | TGTGCCAGCAGCGTAGCGGGGATGAATGAAAAACTGTTTTTT
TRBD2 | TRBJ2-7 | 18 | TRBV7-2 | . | CASSFQTGLATNSYEQYF | TGTGCCAGCAGCTTCCAAACGGGACTAGCGACTAACTCCTACGAGCAGTACTTC
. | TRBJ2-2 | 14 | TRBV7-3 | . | CASGIQGGTGELFF | TGTGCCAGCGGGATTCAGGGGGGAACCGGGGAGCTGTTTTTT
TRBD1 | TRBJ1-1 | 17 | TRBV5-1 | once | CASSGVPGQGYNTEAFF | TGCGCCAGCAGCGGAGTCCCGGGACAGGGATATAACACTGAAGCTTTCTTT
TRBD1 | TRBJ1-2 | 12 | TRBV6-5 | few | CASRRTGEGYTF | TGTGCCAGCCGGCGGACAGGGGAAGGCTACACCTTC
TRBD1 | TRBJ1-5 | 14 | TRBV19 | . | CASSSGQGKQPQHF | TGTGCCAGTAGTTCGGGACAGGGGAAACAGCCCCAGCATTTT
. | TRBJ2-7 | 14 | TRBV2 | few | CASRTGWTPGEQYF | TGTGCCAGCAGGACGGGGTGGACGCCGGGTGAGCAGTACTTC
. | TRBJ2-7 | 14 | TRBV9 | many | CASSVGAVSYEQYF | TGTGCCAGCAGCGTAGGTGCAGTCTCCTACGAGCAGTACTTC
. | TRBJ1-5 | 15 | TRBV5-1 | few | CASSLDTSPGQPQHF | TGCGCCAGCAGCCTCGATACTTCCCCGGGTCAGCCCCAGCATTTT
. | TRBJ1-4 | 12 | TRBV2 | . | CASSSAGTELFF | TGTGCCAGCTCATCGGCGGGCACAGAACTGTTTTTT